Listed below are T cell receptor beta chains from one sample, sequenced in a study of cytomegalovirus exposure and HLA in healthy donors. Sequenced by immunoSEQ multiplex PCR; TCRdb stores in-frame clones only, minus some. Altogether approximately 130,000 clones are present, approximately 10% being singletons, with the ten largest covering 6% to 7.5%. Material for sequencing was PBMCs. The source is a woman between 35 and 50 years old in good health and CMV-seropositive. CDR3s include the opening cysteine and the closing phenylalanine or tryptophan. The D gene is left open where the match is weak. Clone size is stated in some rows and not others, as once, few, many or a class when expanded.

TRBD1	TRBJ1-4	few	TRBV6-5	TGTGCCAGCAGTAGACAGGGGAATGAAAAACTGTTTTTT	CASSRQGNEKLFF
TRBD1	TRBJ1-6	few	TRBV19	TGTGCCAGTAGTACGGGACAGGCTTCTTCACCCCTCCACTTT	CASSTGQASSPLHF
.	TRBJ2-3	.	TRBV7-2	TGTGCCAGCAGCGTGACGACTAGCACAGATACGCAGTATTTT	CASSVTTSTDTQYF
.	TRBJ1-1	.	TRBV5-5	TGTGCCAGCAGCTTTACAGGTCCCGGTGATAGAGCTTTCTTT	CASSFTGPGDRAFF
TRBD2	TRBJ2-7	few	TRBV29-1	TGCAGCTGTAGCGGGGGTACCTACGAGCAGTACTTC	CSCSGGTYEQYF
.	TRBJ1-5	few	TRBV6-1	TGTGCCAGCGCGGACTCCAATCAGCCCCAGCATTTT	CASADSNQPQHF
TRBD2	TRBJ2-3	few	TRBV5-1	TGCGCCAGCAGCGCGGACCCCTCTGTAGCGGGGGGACCAGATACGCAGTATTTT	CASSADPSVAGGPDTQYF
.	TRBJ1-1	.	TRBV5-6	TGTGCCAGCAGCTTGCAGGATGAGGCTTTCTTT	CASSLQDEAFF
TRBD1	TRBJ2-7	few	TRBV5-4	TGTGCCAGCAGCGGAAGGACAGGACCCAGCTCCTACGAGCAGTACTTC	CASSGRTGPSSYEQYF
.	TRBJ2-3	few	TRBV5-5	TGTGCCAGCAGTCCCCGGGATCCGCTCTCCGCAGATACGCAGTATTTT	CASSPRDPLSADTQYF
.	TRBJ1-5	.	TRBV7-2	TGTGCCAGCAGCTTAAGTCGGGGGGGTCCGCCCCAGCATTTT	CASSLSRGGPPQHF
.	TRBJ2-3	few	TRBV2	TGTGCCAGCAGTGACATAGCTAGCATCGCAGATACGCAGTATTTT	CASSDIASIADTQYF
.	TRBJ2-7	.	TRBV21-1	TGTGCCAGCAGCAAAAACTCCAGGGTATACGAGCAGTACTTC	CASSKNSRVYEQYF
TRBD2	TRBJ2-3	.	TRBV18	TGTGCCAGCTCACCGTTTCCGGGACTAGCAGATACGCAGTATTTT	CASSPFPGLADTQYF
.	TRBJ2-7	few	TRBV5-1	TGCGCCAGCAGCTGGGGGGTAGACTACGAGCAGTACTTC	CASSWGVDYEQYF
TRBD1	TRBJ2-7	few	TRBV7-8	TGTGCCAGCAGGCTACCCAGGGGGCAGGGCGAGCAGTACTTC	CASRLPRGQGEQYF
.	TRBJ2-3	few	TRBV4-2	TGTGCCAGCAGCCAAGTGTCTAGCACAGATACGCAGTATTTT	CASSQVSSTDTQYF
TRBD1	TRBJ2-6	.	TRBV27	TGTGCCAGCAGTTTCCAGGGGGCGACTGGGGCCAACGTCCTGACTTTC	CASSFQGATGANVLTF
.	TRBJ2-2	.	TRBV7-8	TGTGCCAGCAGCCTGCTAACGAACACCGGGGAGCTGTTTTTT	CASSLLTNTGELFF
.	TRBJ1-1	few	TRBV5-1	TGCGCCAGCAGCCGGTCCCCACAGGTGAACACTGAAGCTTTCTTT	CASSRSPQVNTEAFF
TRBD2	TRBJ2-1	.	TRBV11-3	TGTGCCAGCAGCCCCGGCCCTAGCGGGGGTAATGAGCAGTTCTTC	CASSPGPSGGNEQFF
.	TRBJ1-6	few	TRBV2	TGTGCCAGCAGGGAAACAGGGCCGGGACTAGGGAATTCACCCCTCCACTTT	CASRETGPGLGNSPLHF
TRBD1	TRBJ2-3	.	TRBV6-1	TGTGCCAGCAGTGACAGGGGGCCGCCAGATACGCAGTATTTT	CASSDRGPPDTQYF
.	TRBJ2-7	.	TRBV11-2	TGTGCCAGCAGCTCGGGCAGGGGCCTCCTCTCATCCTACGAGCAGTACTTC	CASSSGRGLLSSYEQYF